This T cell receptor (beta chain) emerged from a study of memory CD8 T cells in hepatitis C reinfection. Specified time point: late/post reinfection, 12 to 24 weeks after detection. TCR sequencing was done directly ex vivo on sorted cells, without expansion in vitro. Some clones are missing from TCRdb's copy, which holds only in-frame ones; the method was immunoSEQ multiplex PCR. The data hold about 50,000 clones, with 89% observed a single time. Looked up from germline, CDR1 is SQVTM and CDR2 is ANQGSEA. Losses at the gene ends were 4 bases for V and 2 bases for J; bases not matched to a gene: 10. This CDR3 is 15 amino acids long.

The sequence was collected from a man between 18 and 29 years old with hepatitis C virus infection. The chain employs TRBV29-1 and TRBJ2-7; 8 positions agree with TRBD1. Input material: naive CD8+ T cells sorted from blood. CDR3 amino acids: CSVVSGQGSPYEQYF. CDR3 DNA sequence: TGCAGCGTTGTATCCGGACAGGGAAGCCCCTACGAGCAGTACTTC.